This T cell receptor beta chain was sequenced for a study of PD-1 blockade in mismatch repair-deficient tumors (dated by TCRdb to about 2017). Background for the entire study: Between September 2013 and 2016, the trial enrolled 86 consecutive patients with approximately 13 types of mismatch repair-deficient cancer, all of whom had received prior treatment and were progressing. Deep sequencing of TCR CDR3 regions was used to track tumor-associated T cell clones in peripheral blood of patients responding to PD-1 blockade. The investigation overall reported the following: Rapid expansion after pembrolizumab followed by contraction, generally before radiologic responses, was shown by tumor-resident clones, which were often undetectable in blood before treatment.

Mismatch repair deficiency was established in every enrolled patient by polymerase chain reaction or immunohistochemistry. TCR sequencing was carried out for three patients who responded to pembrolizumab therapy. Pembrolizumab PD-1 blockade was prospectively tested in advanced mismatch repair-deficient cancers, regardless of tissue of origin, in the phase II trial. Serial peripheral blood T cell samples were collected before and at multiple times after starting PD-1 blockade. Blood sampling time points were reported as weeks after the first dose of pembrolizumab. Turning to this clone: Its cognate antigen has yet to be identified. Base qualities are missing; no much larger clone stands one base away.

Library prep was done by the immunoSEQ multiplex PCR assay. TCRdb took over this immuneACCESS table, retaining in-frame rearrangements with V and J assigned. Such tables are incomplete; in checked studies, under half of the missing clones stem from an unresolved V gene, and the remainder is unexplained. A total of approximately 38,000 clones appear in this sample, roughly 77% of them only once. The ten top clones hold 22% of the sample. CDR1 and CDR2 are read off the germline V gene as ENHRY and SYGVKD. The CDR3 numbers 16 residues from cysteine through phenylalanine. Of the read, only the CDR3 DNA is kept; its 48 bases are in frame from base 1. Compared with germline, V lacks 3 bases and J lacks 2 bases; bases without a gene match: 4.

Material: peripheral blood, obtained 4 weeks after starting pembrolizumab. Recombination linked TRBV10-3 to TRBJ2-1, with 10 bases in between that match TRBD2. The origin of this receptor is an adult with mismatch repair-deficient cancer. The CDR3 in this case is CAISDSSGRTYNEQFF. The nucleotides read TGTGCCATCAGTGACAGTAGCGGGAGGACCTACAATGAGCAGTTCTTC.